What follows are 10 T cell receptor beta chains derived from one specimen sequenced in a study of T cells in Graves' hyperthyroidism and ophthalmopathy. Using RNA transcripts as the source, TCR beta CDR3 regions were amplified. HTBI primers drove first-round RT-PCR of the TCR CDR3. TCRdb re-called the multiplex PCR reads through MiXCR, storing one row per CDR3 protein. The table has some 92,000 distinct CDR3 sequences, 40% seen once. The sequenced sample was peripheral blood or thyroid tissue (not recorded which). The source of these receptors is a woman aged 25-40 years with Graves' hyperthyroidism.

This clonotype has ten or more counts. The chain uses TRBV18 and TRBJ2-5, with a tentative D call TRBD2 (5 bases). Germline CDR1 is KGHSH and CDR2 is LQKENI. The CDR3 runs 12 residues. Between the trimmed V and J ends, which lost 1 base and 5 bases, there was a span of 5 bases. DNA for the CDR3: TGTGCCAGCTCACCACGGGAGGAGACCCAGTACTTC. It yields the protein CASSPREETQYF.

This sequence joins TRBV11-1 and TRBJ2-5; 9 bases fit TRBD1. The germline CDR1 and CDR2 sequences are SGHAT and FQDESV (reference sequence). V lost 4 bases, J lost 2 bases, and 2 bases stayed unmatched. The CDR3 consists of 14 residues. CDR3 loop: CASSYDRGQETQYF. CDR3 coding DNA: TGTGCCAGCAGCTACGACAGGGGGCAAGAGACCCAGTACTTC.

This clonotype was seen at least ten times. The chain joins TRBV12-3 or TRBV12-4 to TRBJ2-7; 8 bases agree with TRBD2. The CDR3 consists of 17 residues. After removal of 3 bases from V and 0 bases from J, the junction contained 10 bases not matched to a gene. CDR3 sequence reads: CASSLGLAGLSSYEQYF. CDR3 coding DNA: TGTGCCAGCAGTTTGGGGCTAGCGGGCCTGAGCTCCTACGAGCAGTACTTC.

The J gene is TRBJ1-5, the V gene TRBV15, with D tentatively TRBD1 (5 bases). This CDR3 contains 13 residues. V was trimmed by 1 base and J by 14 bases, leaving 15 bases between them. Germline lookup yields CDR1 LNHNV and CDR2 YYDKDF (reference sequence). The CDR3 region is CATSRVGAGYEHF. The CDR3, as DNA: TGTGCCACCAGCAGAGTTGGGGCAGGCTACGAGCATTTT.

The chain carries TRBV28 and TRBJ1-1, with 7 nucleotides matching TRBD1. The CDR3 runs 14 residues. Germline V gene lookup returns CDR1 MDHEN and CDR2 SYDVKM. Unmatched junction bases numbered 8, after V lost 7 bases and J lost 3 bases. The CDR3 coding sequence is TGTGCCAGCAACCGAAGACAGGGACACACTGAAGCTTTCTTT. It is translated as CASNRRQGHTEAFF.

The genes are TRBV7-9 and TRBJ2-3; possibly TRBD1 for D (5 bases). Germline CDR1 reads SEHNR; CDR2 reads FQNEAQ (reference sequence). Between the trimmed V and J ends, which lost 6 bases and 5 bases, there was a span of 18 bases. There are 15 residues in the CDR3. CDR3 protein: CASSLEDVRGDTQYF. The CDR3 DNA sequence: TGTGCCAGCAGTCTCGAGGACGTTAGGGGAGATACGCAGTATTTT.

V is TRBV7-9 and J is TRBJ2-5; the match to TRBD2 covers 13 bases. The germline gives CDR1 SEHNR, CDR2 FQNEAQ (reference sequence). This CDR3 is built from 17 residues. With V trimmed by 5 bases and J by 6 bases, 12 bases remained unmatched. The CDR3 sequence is CASSPTPVTSGGQTQYF. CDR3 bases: TGTGCCAGCAGCCCTACCCCGGTGACTAGCGGGGGGCAGACCCAGTACTTC.

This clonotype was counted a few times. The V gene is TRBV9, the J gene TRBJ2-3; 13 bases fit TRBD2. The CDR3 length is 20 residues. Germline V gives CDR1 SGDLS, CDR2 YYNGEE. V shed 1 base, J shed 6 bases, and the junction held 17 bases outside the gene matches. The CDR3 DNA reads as TGTGCCAGCAGCGTATCTGGGGGACTAGCGGGACTCCAAAGGGGCGATACGCAGTATTTT. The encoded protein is CASSVSGGLAGLQRGDTQYF.

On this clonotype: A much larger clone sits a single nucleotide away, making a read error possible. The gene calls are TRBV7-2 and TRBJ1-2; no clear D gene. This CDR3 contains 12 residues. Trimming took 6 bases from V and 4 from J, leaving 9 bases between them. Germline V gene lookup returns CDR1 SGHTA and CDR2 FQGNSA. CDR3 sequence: CASSPRIYGYTF. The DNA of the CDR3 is TGTGCCAGCAGTCCCCGGATCTATGGCTACACCTTC. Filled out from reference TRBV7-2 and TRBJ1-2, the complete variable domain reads GAGVSQSPSNKVTEKGKDVELRCDPISGHTALYWYRQSLGQGLEFLIYFQGNSAPDKSGLPSDRFSAERTGGSVSTLTIQRTQQEDSAVYLCASSPRIYGYTFGSGTRLTVV.

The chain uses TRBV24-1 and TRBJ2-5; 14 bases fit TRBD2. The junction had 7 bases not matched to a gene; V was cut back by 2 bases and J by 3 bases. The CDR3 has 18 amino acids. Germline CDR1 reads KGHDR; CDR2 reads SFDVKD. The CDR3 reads CATSDSTSGRAEEETQYF. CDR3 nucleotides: TGTGCCACCAGTGATTCGACTAGCGGGAGGGCCGAGGAAGAGACCCAGTACTTC.